Listed here are 2 T cell receptor beta chains from one sample, sequenced in a study of blood T cell repertoires in COVID-19. Repertoires were generated with immunoSEQ multiplex PCR, while TCRdb's copy carries only in-frame clones and drops some. The repertoire holds about 100,000 clones, with around four fifths as singletons. Sequenced material: peripheral blood. These TCRs come from a man aged 45-65 years with active or convalescent COVID-19.

The V call is TRBV11-3, the J call TRBJ2-7; D is undetermined. The germline V and J ends were trimmed by 2 bases and 6 bases, with 14 bases remaining between them. Looked up from germline, CDR1 is SGHNT and CDR2 is YENEEA. This CDR3 spans 14 amino acids. Written as DNA, the CDR3 is TGTGCCAGCAGCTTATTTGAGGCATCATTCGAGCAGTACTTC. It codes for CASSLFEASFEQYF.

The chain uses TRBV6-5 and TRBJ2-7; a possible D gene is TRBD1 (6 bases). Trimming took 2 bases from V and 0 from J, leaving 14 bases between them. CDR3 size: 16 residues. Germline CDR1 reads MNHEY; CDR2 reads SVGAGI. CDR3 nucleotides: TGTGCCAGCAGTTACGGGTCGACAGGCAACTCCTACGAGCAGTACTTC. Encoded protein: CASSYGSTGNSYEQYF.